This note documents a single T cell receptor (beta chain) sequence. Its antigen is unidentified. The data are from a study of monozygotic twins with inflammatory bowel disease. A 6-nucleotide sample barcode was carried by the UMIs, which template switching added. TCRdb reprocessed the 5' RACE reads, with one entry per CDR3 protein and no DNA. The sample has 93,000 or so distinct CDR3 sequences, and its top ten clones hold 1.9%. Study-wide findings and caveats: A single strong IBD-associated signal or clonotype was not supported by the findings. Especially with disease activity, IBD patients shared fewer clonotypes with others than healthy twins did.

The TCR was taken from a human donor with ulcerative colitis or Crohn's disease, or a healthy co-twin of an affected twin (not recorded which). Sample: blood.

The CDR3 loop is CASSLARGYEQYF. The V and J genes are TRBV7-2 and TRBJ2-7; TCRdb designates TRBD1, a call that cannot be tested without DNA. CDR3 size: 13 residues. Looked up from germline, CDR1 is SGHTA and CDR2 is FQGNSA.